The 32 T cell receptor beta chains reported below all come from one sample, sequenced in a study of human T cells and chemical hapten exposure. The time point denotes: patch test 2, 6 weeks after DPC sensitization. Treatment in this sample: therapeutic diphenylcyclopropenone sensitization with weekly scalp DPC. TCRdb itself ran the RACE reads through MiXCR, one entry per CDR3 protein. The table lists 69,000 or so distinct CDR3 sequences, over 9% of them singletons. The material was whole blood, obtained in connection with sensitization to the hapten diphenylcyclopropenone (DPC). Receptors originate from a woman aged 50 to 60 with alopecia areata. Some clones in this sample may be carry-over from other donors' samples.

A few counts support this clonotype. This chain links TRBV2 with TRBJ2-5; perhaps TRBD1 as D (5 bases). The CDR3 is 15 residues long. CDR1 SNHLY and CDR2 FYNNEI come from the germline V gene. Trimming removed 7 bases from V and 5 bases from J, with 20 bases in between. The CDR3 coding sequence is TGTGCCAGCAAGGGGCCAGGTGGTAGCTCCGAGACCCAGTACTTC. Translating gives CASKGPGGSSETQYF. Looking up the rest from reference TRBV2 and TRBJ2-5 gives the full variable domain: EPEVTQTPSHQVTQMGQEVILRCVPISNHLYFYWYRQILGQKVEFLVSFYNNEISEKSEIFDDQFSVERPDGSNFTLKIRSTKLEDSAMYFCASKGPGGSSETQYFGPGTRLLVL.

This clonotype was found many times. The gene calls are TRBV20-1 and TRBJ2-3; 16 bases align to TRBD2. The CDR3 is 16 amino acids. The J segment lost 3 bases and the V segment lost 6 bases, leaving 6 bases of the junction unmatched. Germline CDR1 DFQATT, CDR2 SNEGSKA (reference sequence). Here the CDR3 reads CSATGTSGRVTDTQYF. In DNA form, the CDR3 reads TGCAGTGCAACCGGGACTAGCGGGAGGGTAACAGATACGCAGTATTTT.

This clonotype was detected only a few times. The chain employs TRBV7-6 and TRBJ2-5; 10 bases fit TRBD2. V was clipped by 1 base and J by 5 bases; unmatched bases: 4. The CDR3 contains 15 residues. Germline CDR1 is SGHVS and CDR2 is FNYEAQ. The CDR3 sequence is CASSLGAGGKETQYF. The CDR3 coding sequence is TGTGCCAGCAGCTTAGGAGCGGGAGGGAAGGAGACCCAGTACTTC. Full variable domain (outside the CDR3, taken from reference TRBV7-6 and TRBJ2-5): GAGVSQSPRYKVTKRGQDVALRCDPISGHVSLYWYRQALGQGPEFLTYFNYEAQQDKSGLPNDRFSAERPEGSISTLTIQRTEQRDSAMYRCASSLGAGGKETQYFGPGTRLLVL.

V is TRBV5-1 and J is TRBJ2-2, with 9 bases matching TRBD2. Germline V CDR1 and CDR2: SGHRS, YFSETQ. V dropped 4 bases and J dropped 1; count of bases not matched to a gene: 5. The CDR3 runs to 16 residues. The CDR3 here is CASSRTSARNTGELFF. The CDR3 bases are TGCGCCAGCAGCCGGACTAGCGCCCGGAACACCGGGGAGCTGTTTTTT.

This CDR3 is CASSRQGAGSEAFF. The DNA for the CDR3 is TGTGCCAGTAGTAGACAGGGGGCTGGGAGTGAAGCTTTCTTT. The chain combines TRBV19 with TRBJ1-1; 10 bases fit TRBD1. The CDR3 is 14 amino acids. The trim removed 4 bases at V and 7 bases at J, leaving 6 bases unmatched. Germline-derived CDR1 and CDR2 are LNHDA and SQIVND (reference sequence).

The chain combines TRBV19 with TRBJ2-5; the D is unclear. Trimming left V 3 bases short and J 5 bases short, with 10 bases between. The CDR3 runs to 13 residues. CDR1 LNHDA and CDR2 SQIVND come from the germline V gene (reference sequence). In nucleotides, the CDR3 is TGTGCCAGTAGTATTAATACTTTGGAGACCCAGTACTTC. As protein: CASSINTLETQYF.

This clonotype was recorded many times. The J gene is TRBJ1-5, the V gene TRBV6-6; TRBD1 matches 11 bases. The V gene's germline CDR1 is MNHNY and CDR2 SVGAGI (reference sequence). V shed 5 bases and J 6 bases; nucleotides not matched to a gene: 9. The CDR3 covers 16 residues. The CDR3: CASSEGQGARGQPQHF. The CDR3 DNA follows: TGTGCCAGCAGTGAAGGACAGGGGGCGAGGGGTCAGCCCCAGCATTTT.

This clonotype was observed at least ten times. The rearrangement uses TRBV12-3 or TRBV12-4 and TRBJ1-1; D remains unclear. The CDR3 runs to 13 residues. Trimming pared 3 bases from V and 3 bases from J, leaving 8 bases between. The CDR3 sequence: CASSFGPYTEAFF. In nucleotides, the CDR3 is TGTGCCAGCAGTTTCGGACCTTACACTGAAGCTTTCTTT.

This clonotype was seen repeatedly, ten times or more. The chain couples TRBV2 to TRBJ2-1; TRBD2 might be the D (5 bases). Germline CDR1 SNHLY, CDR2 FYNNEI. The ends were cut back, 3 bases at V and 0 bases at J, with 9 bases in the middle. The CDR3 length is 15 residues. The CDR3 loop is CASSEGGPSYNEQFF. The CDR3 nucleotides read TGTGCCAGCAGTGAGGGCGGGCCCTCCTACAATGAGCAGTTCTTC. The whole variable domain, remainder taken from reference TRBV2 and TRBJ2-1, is EPEVTQTPSHQVTQMGQEVILRCVPISNHLYFYWYRQILGQKVEFLVSFYNNEISEKSEIFDDQFSVERPDGSNFTLKIRSTKLEDSAMYFCASSEGGPSYNEQFFGPGTRLTVL.

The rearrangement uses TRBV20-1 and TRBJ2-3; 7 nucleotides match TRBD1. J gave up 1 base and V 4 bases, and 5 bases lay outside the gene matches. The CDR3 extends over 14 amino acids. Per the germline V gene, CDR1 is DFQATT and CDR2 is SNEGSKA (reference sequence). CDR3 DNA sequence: TGCAGTGCTAAGGGACAGACAGGCACAGATACGCAGTATTTT. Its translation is CSAKGQTGTDTQYF.

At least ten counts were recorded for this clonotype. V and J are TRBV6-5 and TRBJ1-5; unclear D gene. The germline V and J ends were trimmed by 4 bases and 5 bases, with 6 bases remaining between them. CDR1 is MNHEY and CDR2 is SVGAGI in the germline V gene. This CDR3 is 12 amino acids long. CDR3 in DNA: TGTGCCAGCAGTTCCGGGGATCAGCCCCAGCATTTT. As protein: CASSSGDQPQHF.

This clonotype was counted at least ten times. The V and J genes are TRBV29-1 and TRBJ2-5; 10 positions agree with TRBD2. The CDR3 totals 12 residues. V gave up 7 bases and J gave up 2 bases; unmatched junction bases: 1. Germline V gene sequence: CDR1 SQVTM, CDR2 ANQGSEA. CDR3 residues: CSDSGRQETQYF. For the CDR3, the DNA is TGCAGCGATAGCGGGAGGCAAGAGACCCAGTACTTC.

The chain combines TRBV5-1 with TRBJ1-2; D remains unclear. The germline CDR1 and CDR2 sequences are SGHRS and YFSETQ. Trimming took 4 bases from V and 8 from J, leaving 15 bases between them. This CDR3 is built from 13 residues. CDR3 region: CASSPEAAGGYTF. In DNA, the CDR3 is TGCGCCAGCAGCCCGGAGGCAGCGGGGGGCTACACCTTC.

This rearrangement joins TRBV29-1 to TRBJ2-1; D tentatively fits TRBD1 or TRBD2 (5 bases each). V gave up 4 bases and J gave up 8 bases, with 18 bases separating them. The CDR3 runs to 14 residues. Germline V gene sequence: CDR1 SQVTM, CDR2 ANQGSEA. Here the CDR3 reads CSVGPPGPSDEQFF. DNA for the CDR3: TGCAGCGTTGGGCCCCCGGGGCCGTCTGATGAGCAGTTCTTC.

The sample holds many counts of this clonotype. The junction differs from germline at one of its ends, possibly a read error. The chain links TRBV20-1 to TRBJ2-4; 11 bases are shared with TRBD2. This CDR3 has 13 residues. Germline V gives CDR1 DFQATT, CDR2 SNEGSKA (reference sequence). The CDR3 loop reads CSAVAGGKNVQYF. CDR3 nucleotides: TGCAGTGCGGTAGCGGGAGGGAAAAACGTTCAGTACTTC.

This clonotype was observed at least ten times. The CDR3 is CASSNQTPPGGELFF. The CDR3 DNA reads TGTGCCAGCAGCAACCAGACCCCCCCCGGCGGGGAGCTGTTTTTT. This chain connects TRBV5-4 to TRBJ2-2; no clear D. The CDR3 runs to 15 residues. The V gene's germline CDR1 is SGHNT and CDR2 YYREEE (reference sequence). Trimming took off 4 bases at V and 7 bases at J, with 17 bases between the two ends.

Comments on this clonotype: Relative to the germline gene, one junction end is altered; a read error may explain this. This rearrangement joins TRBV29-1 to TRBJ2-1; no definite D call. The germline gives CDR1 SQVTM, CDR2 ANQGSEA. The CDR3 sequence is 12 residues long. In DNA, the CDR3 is TGCAGCGACTTCTACTCCGACAATGAGCAGTTCTTC. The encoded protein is CSDFYSDNEQFF.

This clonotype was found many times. The CDR3: CASSPGQHIDEQFF. The CDR3 nucleotides are TGCGCCAGCAGCCCGGGACAGCATATCGATGAGCAGTTCTTC. The chain employs TRBV5-1 and TRBJ2-1; TRBD1 matches at 7 bases. The V gene end was trimmed by 4 bases and the J gene end by 8 bases; junction bases not matched to a gene: 9. The CDR3 has 14 residues. Germline V CDR1 and CDR2: SGHRS, YFSETQ.

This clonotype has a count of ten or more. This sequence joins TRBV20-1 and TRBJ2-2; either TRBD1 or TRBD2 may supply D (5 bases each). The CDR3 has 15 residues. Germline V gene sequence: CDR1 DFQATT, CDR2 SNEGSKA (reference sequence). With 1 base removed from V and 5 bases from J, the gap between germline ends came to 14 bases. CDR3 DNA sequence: TGCAGTGCTAGAGGGTTGACAGCGGAAACCGGGGAGCTGTTTTTT. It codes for CSARGLTAETGELFF.

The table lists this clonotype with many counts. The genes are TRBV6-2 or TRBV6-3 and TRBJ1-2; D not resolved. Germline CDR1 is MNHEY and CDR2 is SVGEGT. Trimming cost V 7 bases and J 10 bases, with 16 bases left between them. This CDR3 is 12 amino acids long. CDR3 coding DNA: TGTGCCAGCACCCTGACCCACGTGAACTACACCTTC. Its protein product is CASTLTHVNYTF.

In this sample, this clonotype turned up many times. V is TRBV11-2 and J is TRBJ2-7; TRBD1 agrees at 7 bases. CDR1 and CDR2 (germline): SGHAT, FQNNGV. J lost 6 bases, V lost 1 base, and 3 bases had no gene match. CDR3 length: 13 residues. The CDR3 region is CASSLGQGAEQYF. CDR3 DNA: TGTGCCAGCAGCTTAGGACAGGGAGCCGAGCAGTACTTC.

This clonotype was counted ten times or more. The CDR3 region has the DNA TGTGCCAGCAGCGCCCAACAGGGTTACACCGGGGAGCTGTTTTTT. Its protein product is CASSAQQGYTGELFF. This sequence joins TRBV13 and TRBJ2-2; D is possibly TRBD1 (6 bases). Germline V gene sequence: CDR1 PRHDT, CDR2 FYEKMQ (reference sequence). The germline V and J ends were trimmed by 5 bases and 3 bases, with 13 bases remaining between them. The CDR3 loop spans 15 amino acids.

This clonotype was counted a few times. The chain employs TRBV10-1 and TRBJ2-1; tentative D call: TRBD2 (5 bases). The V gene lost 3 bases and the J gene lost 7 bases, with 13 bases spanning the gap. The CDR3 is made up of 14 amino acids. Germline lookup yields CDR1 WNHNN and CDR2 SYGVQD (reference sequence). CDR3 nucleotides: TGCGCCAGCAGTGATCGGGATGGCTTGAATGAGCAGTTCTTC. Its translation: CASSDRDGLNEQFF.

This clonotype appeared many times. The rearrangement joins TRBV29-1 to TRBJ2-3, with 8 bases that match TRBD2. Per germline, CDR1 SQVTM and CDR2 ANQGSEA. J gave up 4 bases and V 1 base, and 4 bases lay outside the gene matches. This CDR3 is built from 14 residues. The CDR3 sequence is CSVEGSGAPDTQYF. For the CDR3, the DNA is TGCAGCGTTGAAGGTAGCGGGGCCCCAGATACGCAGTATTTT.

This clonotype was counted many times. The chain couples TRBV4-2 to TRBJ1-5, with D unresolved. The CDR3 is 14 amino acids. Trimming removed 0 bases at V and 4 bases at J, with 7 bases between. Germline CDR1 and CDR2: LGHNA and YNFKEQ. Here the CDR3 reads CASSQERGNQPQHF. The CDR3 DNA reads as TGTGCCAGCAGCCAAGAGAGAGGGAATCAGCCCCAGCATTTT.

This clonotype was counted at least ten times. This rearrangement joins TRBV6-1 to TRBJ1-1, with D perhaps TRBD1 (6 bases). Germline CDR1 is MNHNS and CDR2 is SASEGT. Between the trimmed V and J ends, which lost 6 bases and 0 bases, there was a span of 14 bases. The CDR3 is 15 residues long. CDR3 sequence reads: CASSVKTGMNTEAFF. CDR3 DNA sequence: TGTGCCAGCAGCGTAAAGACAGGCATGAACACTGAAGCTTTCTTT.

The CDR3 loop reads CSVRTVGTYEQYF. The CDR3 bases are TGCAGCGTGAGGACAGTCGGAACCTACGAGCAGTACTTC. The rearrangement uses TRBV29-1 and TRBJ2-7, with a tentative D call TRBD1 (6 bases). Germline values: CDR1 SQVTM, CDR2 ANQGSEA. V was trimmed by 6 bases and J by 2 bases, leaving 14 bases between them. The CDR3 is made up of 13 amino acids.

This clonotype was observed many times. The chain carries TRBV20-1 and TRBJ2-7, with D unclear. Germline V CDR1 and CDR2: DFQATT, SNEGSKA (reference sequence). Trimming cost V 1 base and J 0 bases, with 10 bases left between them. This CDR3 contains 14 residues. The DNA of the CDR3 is TGCAGTGCTAGAGTCGTGCTAAACTCCTACGAGCAGTACTTC. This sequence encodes CSARVVLNSYEQYF.

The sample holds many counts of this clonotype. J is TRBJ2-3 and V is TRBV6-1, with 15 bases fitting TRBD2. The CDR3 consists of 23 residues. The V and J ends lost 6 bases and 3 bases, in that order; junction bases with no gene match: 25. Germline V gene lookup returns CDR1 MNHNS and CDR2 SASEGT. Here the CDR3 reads CASSILPGGQGLAGGPATDTQYF. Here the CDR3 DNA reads TGTGCCAGCAGCATACTCCCGGGTGGTCAGGGACTAGCGGGAGGCCCTGCTACAGATACGCAGTATTTT.

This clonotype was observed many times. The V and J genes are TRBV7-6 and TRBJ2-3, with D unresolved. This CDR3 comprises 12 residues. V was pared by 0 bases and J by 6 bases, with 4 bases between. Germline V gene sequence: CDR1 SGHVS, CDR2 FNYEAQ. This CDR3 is CASSLALDTQYF. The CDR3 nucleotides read TGTGCCAGCAGCTTAGCGTTGGATACGCAGTATTTT.

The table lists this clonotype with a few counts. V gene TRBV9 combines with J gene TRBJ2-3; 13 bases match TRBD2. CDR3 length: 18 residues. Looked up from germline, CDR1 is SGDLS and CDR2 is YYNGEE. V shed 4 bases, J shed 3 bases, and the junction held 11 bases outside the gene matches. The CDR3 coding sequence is TGTGCCAGCAGCCCACTAGCGGGAGGGCCGCAGATGACAGATACGCAGTATTTT. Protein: CASSPLAGGPQMTDTQYF.

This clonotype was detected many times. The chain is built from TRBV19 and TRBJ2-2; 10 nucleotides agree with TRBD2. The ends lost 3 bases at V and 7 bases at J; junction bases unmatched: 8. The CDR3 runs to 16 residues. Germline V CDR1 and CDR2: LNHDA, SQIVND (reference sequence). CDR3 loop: CASSIGRTSGFGELFF. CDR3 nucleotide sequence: TGTGCCAGTAGTATTGGTCGGACTAGCGGTTTCGGGGAGCTGTTTTTT.